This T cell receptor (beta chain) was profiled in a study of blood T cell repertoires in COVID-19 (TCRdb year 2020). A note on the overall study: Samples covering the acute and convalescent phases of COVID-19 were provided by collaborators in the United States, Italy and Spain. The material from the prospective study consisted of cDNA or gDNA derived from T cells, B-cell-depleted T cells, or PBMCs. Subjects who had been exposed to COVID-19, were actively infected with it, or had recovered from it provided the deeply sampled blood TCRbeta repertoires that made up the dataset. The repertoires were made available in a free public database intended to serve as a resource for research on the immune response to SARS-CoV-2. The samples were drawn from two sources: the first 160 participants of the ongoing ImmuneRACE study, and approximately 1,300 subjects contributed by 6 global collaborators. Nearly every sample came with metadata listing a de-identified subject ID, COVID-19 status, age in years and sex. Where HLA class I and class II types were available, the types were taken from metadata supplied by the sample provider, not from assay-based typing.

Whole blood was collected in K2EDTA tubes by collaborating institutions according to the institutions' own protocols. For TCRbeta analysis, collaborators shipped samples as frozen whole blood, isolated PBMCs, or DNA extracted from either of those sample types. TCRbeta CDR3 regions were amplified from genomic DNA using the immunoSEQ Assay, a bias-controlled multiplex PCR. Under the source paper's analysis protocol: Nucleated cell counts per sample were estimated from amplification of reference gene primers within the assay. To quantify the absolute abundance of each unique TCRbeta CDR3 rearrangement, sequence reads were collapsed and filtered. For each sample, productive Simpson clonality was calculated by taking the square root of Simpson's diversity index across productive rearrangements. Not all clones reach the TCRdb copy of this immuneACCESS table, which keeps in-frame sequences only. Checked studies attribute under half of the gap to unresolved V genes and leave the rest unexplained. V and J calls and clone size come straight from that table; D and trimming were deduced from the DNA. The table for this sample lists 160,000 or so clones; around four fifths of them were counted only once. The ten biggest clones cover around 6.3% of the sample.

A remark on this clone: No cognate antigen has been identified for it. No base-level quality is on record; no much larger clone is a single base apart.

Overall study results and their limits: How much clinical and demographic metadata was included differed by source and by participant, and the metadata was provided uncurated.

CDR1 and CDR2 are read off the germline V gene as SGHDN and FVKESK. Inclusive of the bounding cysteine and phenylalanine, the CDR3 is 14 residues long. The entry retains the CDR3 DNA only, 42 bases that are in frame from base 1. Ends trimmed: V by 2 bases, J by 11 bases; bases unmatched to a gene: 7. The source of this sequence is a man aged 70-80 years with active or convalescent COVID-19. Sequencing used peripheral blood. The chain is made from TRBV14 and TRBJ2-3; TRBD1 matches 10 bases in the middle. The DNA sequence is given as TGTGCCAGCAGCCAACGGACAGGGGGTAATTGGCAGTATTTT. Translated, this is CASSQRTGGNWQYF.